A single sample is the source of the 5 T cell receptor beta chains below, sequenced in a study of T cell changes during pregnancy in multiple sclerosis. Some clones are missing from TCRdb's copy, which holds only in-frame ones; the method was immunoSEQ multiplex PCR. The sample contains roughly 80,000 clones, just under 95% of which appear only once. The sequencing used peripheral blood, collected in the first trimester of pregnancy. The source is a female donor with multiple sclerosis, enrolled in a pregnancy study.

The V gene is TRBV9, the J gene TRBJ2-3; 11 positions agree with TRBD2. This CDR3 has 18 residues. With V trimmed by 4 bases and J by 4 bases, 14 bases remained unmatched. Germline V gene sequence: CDR1 SGDLS, CDR2 YYNGEE. The CDR3 nucleotides read TGTGCCAGCAGCTTACCCCAAGATAGCGGGAGGGTGTCAGATACGCAGTATTTT. Residues: CASSLPQDSGRVSDTQYF.

V and J are TRBV11-2 and TRBJ1-5; no clear D. The CDR3 loop spans 14 amino acids. Germline-derived CDR1 and CDR2 are SGHAT and FQNNGV. V lost 0 bases to trimming and J lost 5 bases, with 8 bases between them. The CDR3 coding sequence is TGTGCCAGCAGCTTAGACCTGGGCCATCAGCCCCAGCATTTT. This sequence encodes CASSLDLGHQPQHF.

This clone was observed a few times. The chain joins TRBV27 to TRBJ1-2; D perhaps matches TRBD1 (5 bases). Germline values: CDR1 MNHEY, CDR2 SMNVEV (reference sequence). CDR3 length: 13 amino acids. Trimming left V 4 bases short and J 6 bases short, with 12 bases between. The CDR3: CASSYKGLDGYTF. The CDR3 DNA reads as TGTGCCAGCAGTTATAAGGGGTTGGATGGCTACACCTTC.

J is TRBJ2-7 and V is TRBV6-5; 7 positions match TRBD1. The CDR3 covers 15 residues. Germline CDR1 and CDR2: MNHEY and SVGAGI. Trimming at V came to 0 bases and at J to 3 bases, leaving 5 bases not matched to a gene. DNA of the CDR3: TGTGCCAGCAGTTACTCCGGACAGGTGGACTACGAGCAGTACTTC. This translates into CASSYSGQVDYEQYF.

This chain's CDR3 is CASSGQGVSNQPQHF. In nucleotides, the CDR3 is TGTGCCAGCAGTGGACAGGGGGTGAGCAATCAGCCCCAGCATTTT. V and J are TRBV2 and TRBJ1-5; the match to TRBD1 covers 9 bases. Trimming cost V 4 bases and J 1 base; bases outside gene matches: 2. From germline, CDR1 is SNHLY and CDR2 FYNNEI. This CDR3 region has 15 residues.